This T cell receptor beta chain is from a study of human thymus T cells. Overall study findings and caveats: Blood and thymic repertoires both appeared biased in V and J gene usage.

On this clone: Its antigen is unidentified.

The table came from immunoSEQ multiplex PCR; TCRdb's copy has only in-frame clones and leaves some out. Among tens of thousands of clones listed, 94% were seen once. Donors were healthy Finnish babies undergoing corrective operations for congenital heart defects. Blood DNA came from all available leukocytes, not a fixed cell number. The TCR originated in a boy under three years old with a congenital heart defect but otherwise immunologically healthy. The sequenced sample was blood.

CDR3 amino acids: CASSELFGGGSLTDTQYF. The CDR3, as DNA: TGTGCCAGCAGTGAATTGTTCGGCGGGGGGTCCCTCACAGATACGCAGTATTTT. The chain carries TRBV6-1 and TRBJ2-3; 8 nucleotides agree with TRBD2. V shed 2 bases and J 2 bases; nucleotides not matched to a gene: 12. Per the germline V gene, CDR1 is MNHNS and CDR2 is SASEGT. This CDR3 comprises 18 residues.